This T cell receptor beta chain was observed in a study of long-term antiretroviral therapy in people with HIV. Sequencing relied on immunoSEQ assay v3.0, run at survey level. Researchers set sequencing to target roughly 35,000-55,000 T-cell genomes per sample. TCRdb keeps only in-frame clones here, not all; method: immunoSEQ multiplex PCR. The profile shows tens of thousands of clones, more than 70% of them singletons. Treated in the United States were all of the participants with HIV. Each specimen consisted of about 0.85-10 million cryopreserved PBMC prior to extraction of DNA. This specimen was unsorted PBMCs, taken 1.3 years after starting antiretroviral therapy. This TCR came from a man aged 60 to 75 with HIV.

CDR3: CASSHSVNYGYTF. CDR3 DNA sequence: TGTGCCAGCAGCCACTCAGTAAACTATGGCTACACCTTC. The chain has TRBV14 and TRBJ1-2; D ambiguous. The CDR3 sequence is 13 residues long. V was trimmed by 3 bases and J by 2 bases, leaving 7 bases between them. Germline CDR1 reads SGHDN; CDR2 reads FVKESK. Together with reference TRBV14 and TRBJ1-2, the CDR3 gives the full variable domain: EAGVTQFPSHSVIEKGQTVTLRCDPISGHDNLYWYRRVMGKEIKFLLHFVKESKQDESGMPNNRFLAERTGGTYSTLKVQPAELEDSGVYFCASSHSVNYGYTFGSGTRLTVV.